This entry concerns a single TCR beta chain. Antigen: not known. This sample is drawn from a study of cytomegalovirus exposure and HLA in healthy donors. V dropped 2 bases and J dropped 6; count of bases not matched to a gene: 8. Per germline, CDR1 MNHEY and CDR2 SVGAGI. This CDR3 is built from 16 residues. Regarding the study as a whole: It was likely that a cluster of highly shared sequence variants was a sequencing artifact.

Researchers ran the PCR with 60 Vbeta and 13 Jbeta primers. Here immunoSEQ multiplex PCR was the method, and the copy in TCRdb shows in-frame clones only, minus some. The data show roughly 120,000 clones, 74% seen once. Sequenced: PBMCs. The receptor was isolated from a woman between 50 and 59 years old in good health and CMV-seropositive. The rearrangement links TRBV6-5 to TRBJ2-3, with TRBD1 matching 10 bases. The CDR3 reads CASSYRGQGFYDTQYF. The CDR3 coding sequence is TGTGCCAGCAGTTACAGGGGACAGGGGTTCTATGATACGCAGTATTTT.